This T cell receptor beta chain was sequenced for a study of T cell changes during pregnancy in multiple sclerosis. Sequencing was performed with immunoSEQ multiplex PCR; in TCRdb, only in-frame clones are kept and a portion is missing. This table has tens of thousands of clones, about 88% appearing once. CDR1 MDHEN and CDR2 SYDVKM come from the germline V gene. V gave up 6 bases and J gave up 4 bases; unmatched junction bases: 8. CDR3 length: 14 residues. The input for sequencing was CD4+ T cells from peripheral blood mononuclear cells, taken in the first trimester of pregnancy. The V gene is TRBV28, the J gene TRBJ1-1; TRBD1 agrees at 7 bases. The sequence came from a female donor with multiple sclerosis, enrolled in a pregnancy study. This chain's CDR3 is CASRPAGGGTEAFF. The CDR3 region has the DNA TGTGCCAGCAGACCTGCAGGGGGTGGCACTGAAGCTTTCTTT.